This TCR beta chain emerged from a study of CD8+ T cells in alopecia areata. Study findings and constraints: On tofacitinib, scalp and blood still held many of the expanded lesional clones.

This clone turned up a few times. As yet, its antigen is unknown. The CDR3 extends over 14 amino acids. V was shortened by 5 bases and J by 6 bases, with 16 bases between the two germline ends. Per germline, CDR1 SEHNR and CDR2 FQNEAQ (reference sequence). Sequencing used cDNA as its template, made by extracting RNA and reverse transcribing it. Data came from immunoSEQ multiplex PCR; TCRdb stores just in-frame clones and leaves some out. The data show roughly 200,000 clones, about 55% seen once. Treatment noted: oral pan-JAK inhibitor, 5-10 mg twice daily. The sequence derives from a human donor with alopecia areata. This chain links TRBV7-9 with TRBJ1-1; D not certain. The starting material was CD8+ T cells sorted from blood, obtained at week 24, from a patient treated with tofacitinib. The chain's CDR3 is CASSHPTSPAEAFF. CDR3 coding DNA: TGTGCCAGCAGCCACCCAACTAGTCCCGCTGAAGCTTTCTTT. Combining the CDR3 with reference TRBV7-9 and TRBJ1-1 gives the whole variable domain DTGVSQNPRHKITKRGQNVTFRCDPISEHNRLYWYRQTLGQGPEFLTYFQNEAQLEKSRLLSDRFSAERPKGSFSTLEIQRTEQGDSAMYLCASSHPTSPAEAFFGQGTRLTVV.